Following are 8 T cell receptor beta chains from one sample sequenced in a study of T-cell memory formation after mild COVID-19. TCRdb re-derived calls from the 5' RACE reads in MiXCR, one entry per CDR3 protein. This table has about 410,000 distinct CDR3 sequences, less than 25% appearing once. The sample taken for sequencing was PBMCs or a T cell subset sorted from them (not recorded which). The origin of the receptors is an adult woman who had mild COVID-19 (a few samples of this study predate the infection). Cell type and time point are not known.

The rearrangement uses TRBV6-1 and TRBJ2-7, with unresolved D. Trimming cost V 3 bases and J 2 bases, with 8 bases left between them. Germline-derived CDR1 and CDR2 are MNHNS and SASEGT. This CDR3 contains 13 residues. CDR3 region: CASSDGMPYEQYF. The CDR3 DNA reads TGTGCCAGCAGTGATGGTATGCCCTACGAGCAGTACTTC.

This chain connects TRBV20-1 to TRBJ2-3; the match to TRBD1 covers 7 bases. The CDR3 runs 17 residues. V gave up 5 bases and J gave up 0 bases; unmatched junction bases: 14. Germline lookup yields CDR1 DFQATT and CDR2 SNEGSKA (reference sequence). The DNA for the CDR3 is TGCAGTGCTGGGAGAAGGGACAGAACCTTCAGCACAGATACGCAGTATTTT. It is translated as CSAGRRDRTFSTDTQYF.

This clonotype was detected only a few times. V and J are TRBV11-2 and TRBJ1-2; 10 nucleotides match TRBD1. V shed 5 bases, J shed 2 bases, and the junction held 5 bases outside the gene matches. Germline V lookup: CDR1 SGHAT, CDR2 FQNNGV. The CDR3 runs to 15 residues. The CDR3 sequence is CASSLDRGGNYGYTF. The CDR3 DNA is TGTGCCAGCAGCCTGGACAGGGGGGGGAACTATGGCTACACCTTC.

Ten or more counts support this clonotype. The chain joins TRBV5-1 to TRBJ2-1; 9 nucleotides align to TRBD1. V trimming: 1 base; J trimming: 4 bases; junction bases outside the gene matches: 21. The CDR3 consists of 21 residues. Germline CDR1 reads SGHRS; CDR2 reads YFSETQ. The CDR3 protein is CASSLPRPGQGLLFPYNEQFF. In DNA form, the CDR3 reads TGCGCCAGCAGCTTGCCAAGGCCGGGACAGGGCCTCCTTTTCCCTTACAATGAGCAGTTCTTC.

The chain uses TRBV7-3 and TRBJ2-1; 10 nucleotides line up with TRBD1. CDR3 length equals 14 residues. Germline V CDR1 and CDR2: SGHTA, FQGTGA. The J segment lost 6 bases and the V segment lost 4 bases, leaving 3 bases of the junction unmatched. CDR3 bases: TGTGCCAGCAGCTCGGGACAGGGGTCCAATGAGCAGTTCTTC. Amino acid sequence: CASSSGQGSNEQFF.

The chain joins TRBV2 to TRBJ1-5; 11 bases are a match to TRBD1. The CDR3 contains 13 residues. Trimming at V came to 9 bases and at J to 6 bases, leaving 4 bases not matched to a gene. Germline CDR1 SNHLY, CDR2 FYNNEI. The CDR3 coding sequence is TGTGCCAGTGGACAGGGGGCTATTCAGCCCCAGCATTTT. Residues: CASGQGAIQPQHF.

This clonotype was observed a few times. The rearrangement joins TRBV5-6 to TRBJ2-2, with D perhaps matching TRBD1 (6 bases). Germline V gives CDR1 SGHDT, CDR2 YYEEEE. This CDR3 has 16 residues. Trimming cost V 3 bases and J 17 bases, with 29 bases left between them. The CDR3: CASSYDSNRDGQLFFF. DNA for the CDR3: TGTGCCAGCAGCTACGACAGCAACAGGGACGGACAGCTGTTTTTTTTT.

This clonotype was detected a few times. This chain connects TRBV5-8 to TRBJ2-7, with 9 bases aligning to TRBD1. This CDR3 has 16 amino acids. V dropped 3 bases and J dropped 1; count of bases not matched to a gene: 8. Germline V gives CDR1 SGHTS, CDR2 YDEGEE. The CDR3 DNA reads TGTGCCAGCAGCTCCTGGGTCGGACAGGGGTCCTACGAGCAGTACTTC. This encodes CASSSWVGQGSYEQYF.